A single TCR beta chain is shown here with its context. The entry originates in a study of CD8 T cells in Susac syndrome. The CDR3 contains 14 residues. Trimming stripped 4 bases from V and 4 bases from J, with 14 bases between. CDR1 and CDR2 (germline): SGHRS, YFSETQ. An input of roughly 0.5 to 1 ug of RNA was subjected to reverse transcription using random hexamers. Amplification of TCR beta CDR3 was carried out by immunoSEQ multiplex PCR, which covered 54 Vbeta and 13 Jbeta segments. TCRdb re-called the immunoSEQ multiplex PCR reads through MiXCR, storing one row per CDR3 protein. The sample shows 150,000 or so distinct CDR3 sequences, approximately 95% of them seen only once.

The V gene is TRBV5-1, the J gene TRBJ1-2, with D perhaps TRBD1 (5 bases). The sample was CD4+ T cells from PBMCs. The TCR was taken from a human donor with multiple sclerosis. CDR3 coding DNA: TGCGCCAGCAGCCCGGACATGGTCGGCTATGGCTACACCTTC. This codes for CASSPDMVGYGYTF. Full variable domain (missing parts from reference TRBV5-1 and TRBJ1-2): KAGVTQTPRYLIKTRGQQVTLSCSPISGHRSVSWYQQTPGQGLQFLFEYFSETQRNKGNFPGRFSGRQFSNSRSEMNVSTLELGDSALYLCASSPDMVGYGYTFGSGTRLTVV.